The 27 T cell receptor beta chains in this list originate from one sample, sequenced in a study of CD8 T cells in Susac syndrome. Random hexamers were used to reverse transcribe the RNA input (roughly 0.5 to 1 ug). TCRdb recomputed calls from the immunoSEQ multiplex PCR reads with MiXCR, one row per CDR3 protein. Among about 200,000 distinct CDR3 sequences listed, around 95% were seen once. Material: CD4+ T cells from PBMCs. These receptors were obtained from a human donor in good health.

This clonotype has just one count. The gene calls are TRBV29-1 and TRBJ2-3; possible D gene TRBD1, 5 bases. The germline V gene encodes CDR1 SQVTM and CDR2 ANQGSEA. The CDR3 extends over 14 amino acids. Trimming removed 5 bases from V and 2 bases from J, with 14 bases in between. The CDR3 DNA reads TGCAGCGTTCTTTGGCAGACAGACACAGATACGCAGTATTTT. Protein product: CSVLWQTDTDTQYF.

In DNA, the CDR3 is TGTGCCAGCACCCCAGGGACTAGCGGGAGCGGTTCCCTCGTAGAGACCCAGTACTTC. Protein sequence: CASTPGTSGSGSLVETQYF. The chain uses TRBV3-1 and TRBJ2-5; 14 bases are shared with TRBD2. Germline trimming cut 7 bases from V and 4 bases from J; bases unmatched to any gene: 17. Germline assignment: CDR1 LGHDT and CDR2 YNNKEL (reference sequence). The CDR3 is made up of 19 amino acids.

The count of this clonotype is one. The chain uses TRBV7-2 and TRBJ1-6; D is unresolved. Germline CDR1 SGHTA, CDR2 FQGNSA. This CDR3 comprises 15 residues. Trimming cost V 2 bases and J 8 bases, with 13 bases left between them. DNA for the CDR3: TGTGCCAGCAGCTTATCCCCAAAGCACCATTCACCCCTCCACTTT. It codes for CASSLSPKHHSPLHF.

The chain recombines TRBV29-1 with TRBJ2-7, with TRBD1 matching over 8 bases. Germline CDR1 SQVTM, CDR2 ANQGSEA. V was pared by 8 bases and J by 2 bases, with 8 bases of the junction left unmatched. This CDR3 has 13 residues. The CDR3, as DNA: TGCAGCACCGGACAGGGACCCACCTACGAGCAGTACTTC. This encodes CSTGQGPTYEQYF.

The chain joins TRBV5-6 to TRBJ1-1; tentatively, D is TRBD1 (5 bases). V was pared by 2 bases and J by 4 bases, with 12 bases between. The CDR3 covers 14 residues. Looked up from germline, CDR1 is SGHDT and CDR2 is YYEEEE. DNA for the CDR3: TGTGCCAGCAGCTTTGTTACAGGCGGCACTGAAGCTTTCTTT. The encoded protein is CASSFVTGGTEAFF. The entire variable domain, with the rest obtained from reference TRBV5-6 and TRBJ1-1, is as follows: DAGVTQSPTHLIKTRGQQVTLRCSPKSGHDTVSWYQQALGQGPQFIFQYYEEEERQRGNFPDRFSGHQFPNYSSELNVNALLLGDSALYLCASSFVTGGTEAFFGQGTRLTVV.

The chain joins TRBV12-3 or TRBV12-4 to TRBJ2-4; D is unclear. V lost 5 bases and J lost 6, with 5 bases in between. The CDR3 spans 11 residues. CDR3 bases: TGTGCCAGCAGTCCCCTAAACATTCAGTACTTC. Residues: CASSPLNIQYF.

The rearrangement joins TRBV7-2 to TRBJ2-1; D not resolved. The CDR3 covers 12 residues. Per the germline V gene, CDR1 is SGHTA and CDR2 is FQGNSA. Trimming pared 2 bases from V and 6 bases from J, leaving 5 bases between. CDR3 sequence: CASSLMGNEQFF. CDR3 DNA: TGTGCCAGCAGCTTAATGGGCAATGAGCAGTTCTTC.

This chain uses TRBV30 with TRBJ1-5; 11 positions agree with TRBD1. The CDR3 runs 16 residues. V dropped 1 base and J dropped 5; count of bases not matched to a gene: 7. The germline V gene has CDR1 GTSNPN and CDR2 SVGIG (reference sequence). In nucleotides, the CDR3 is TGTGCCTGGAGTGACCGGGACAGGGGGTACCATCAGCCCCAGCATTTT. It yields the protein CAWSDRDRGYHQPQHF.

The V call is TRBV18, the J call TRBJ2-3; TRBD2 matches at 7 bases. Germline loops: CDR1 KGHSH, CDR2 LQKENI. The CDR3 covers 15 residues. V lost 1 base to trimming and J lost 0 bases; unmatched junction nucleotides: 1. The DNA for the CDR3 is TGTGCCAGCTCACCACGTAGCGGGAGCACAGATACGCAGTATTTT. Translated, it gives CASSPRSGSTDTQYF.

The rearrangement joins TRBV11-2 to TRBJ2-7; no clear D. V dropped 0 bases and J dropped 1 base, with 4 bases sitting between them. The length of the CDR3 is 13 residues. Germline V gene lookup returns CDR1 SGHAT and CDR2 FQNNGV. CDR3 sequence (DNA): TGTGCCAGCAGCTTAGATAAGTCCTACGAGCAGTACGTC. This translates into CASSLDKSYEQYV.

The V gene is TRBV25-1, the J gene TRBJ2-3; D gene uncertain. CDR1 MGHDK and CDR2 SYGVNS come from the germline V gene. There are 16 residues in the CDR3. The ends were cut back, 5 bases at V and 1 base at J, with 16 bases in the middle. This CDR3 reads CASSSSSGLGTDTQYF. In nucleotides, the CDR3 is TGTGCCAGCAGTTCGTCAAGTGGTTTGGGCACAGATACGCAGTATTTT.

The chain couples TRBV3-1 to TRBJ1-2, with D perhaps TRBD1 (6 bases). The V and J ends lost 4 bases and 0 bases respectively, with 12 bases between them. The CDR3 covers 15 residues. CDR1 LGHDT and CDR2 YNNKEL come from the germline V gene (reference sequence). As DNA, the CDR3 is TGTGCCAGCAGCCCCCCAGGGGTAGCTAACTATGGCTACACCTTC. Its translation: CASSPPGVANYGYTF.

The chain has TRBV11-2 and TRBJ2-5; 14 bases line up with TRBD2. Germline V gene data show CDR1 as SGHAT and CDR2 as FQNNGV. V gave up 3 bases and J gave up 2 bases; unmatched junction bases: 2. The CDR3 totals 16 residues. This chain's CDR3 is CASSFRLAGGQETQYF. CDR3 DNA sequence: TGTGCCAGCAGCTTTAGACTAGCGGGAGGGCAAGAGACCCAGTACTTC.

V usage is TRBV7-3 and J usage is TRBJ2-1; D ambiguous. There are 14 residues in the CDR3. V dropped 4 bases and J dropped 0 bases, with 7 bases sitting between them. In germline, CDR1 is SGHTA, CDR2 FQGTGA. CDR3 coding DNA: TGTGCCAGCAGCTCTTCCCTCTCCTACAATGAGCAGTTCTTC. Protein product: CASSSSLSYNEQFF.

J is TRBJ2-2 and V is TRBV28; TRBD2 might be the D (6 bases). Germline lookup yields CDR1 MDHEN and CDR2 SYDVKM. The V gene lost 7 bases and the J gene lost 6 bases, with 15 bases spanning the gap. The CDR3 contains 14 residues. The CDR3 here is CASTLRRASGELFF. The CDR3 region has the DNA TGTGCCAGCACCCTGAGGAGGGCTTCCGGGGAGCTGTTTTTT.

The chain recombines TRBV29-1 with TRBJ2-7; 8 positions match TRBD1. Germline V gives CDR1 SQVTM, CDR2 ANQGSEA. This CDR3 has 15 amino acids. The junction had 16 bases not matched to a gene; V was cut back by 6 bases and J by 6 bases. The CDR3 region has the DNA TGCAGCGTCTACCTAGGGGCAGGGGGCCACGTCGAGCAGTACTTC. Translated, it gives CSVYLGAGGHVEQYF.

The chain couples TRBV20-1 to TRBJ2-7; TRBD2 agrees at 7 bases. The germline CDR1 and CDR2 sequences are DFQATT and SNEGSKA (reference sequence). This CDR3 has 15 amino acids. The V and J ends lost 0 bases and 6 bases, in that order; junction bases with no gene match: 11. The CDR3 nucleotides are TGCAGTGCTAGAGATCCCCGCGGGAGTTCACCCGAGCAGTACGTC. It codes for CSARDPRGSSPEQYV.

This chain connects TRBV5-1 to TRBJ1-4; the D gene is possibly TRBD1 (5 bases). Trimming left V 1 base short and J 8 bases short, with 15 bases between. Germline values: CDR1 SGHRS, CDR2 YFSETQ. The CDR3 extends over 15 amino acids. The DNA for the CDR3 is TGCGCCAGCAGCTTGTATCGGGGGACGAGGGAAAAACTGTTTTTT. It yields the protein CASSLYRGTREKLFF.

The chain uses TRBV7-2 and TRBJ1-4; weak D call: TRBD1 (5 bases). This CDR3 is 15 amino acids long. Trimming left V 2 bases short and J 8 bases short, with 15 bases between. Germline CDR1 is SGHTA and CDR2 is FQGNSA. The CDR3 reads CASSLSSAGLEKLFF. For the CDR3, the DNA is TGTGCCAGCAGCTTAAGTTCGGCGGGACTAGAAAAACTGTTTTTT.

The sample holds one count of this clonotype. The CDR3 reads CSAPGTSVYTQYF. The CDR3 DNA follows: TGCAGTGCTCCCGGGACTAGCGTATATACGCAGTATTTT. V is TRBV20-1 and J is TRBJ2-3; 10 bases agree with TRBD2. From germline, CDR1 is DFQATT and CDR2 SNEGSKA (reference sequence). CDR3 length: 13 residues. With 5 bases clipped from V and 7 bases from J, the junction kept 6 bases outside the gene matches.

The chain links TRBV28 to TRBJ2-1; TRBD2 agrees at 10 bases. Looked up from germline, CDR1 is MDHEN and CDR2 is SYDVKM. This CDR3 contains 15 residues. With V trimmed by 4 bases and J by 6 bases, 6 bases remained unmatched. The CDR3 coding sequence is TGTGCCAGCAGTTCCGGGACTAGCGTCGGCAATGAGCAGTTCTTC. It is translated as CASSSGTSVGNEQFF.

The chain uses TRBV20-1 and TRBJ1-5; TRBD1 agrees at 7 bases. J lost 6 bases, V lost 5 bases, and 7 bases had no gene match. The germline gives CDR1 DFQATT, CDR2 SNEGSKA (reference sequence). The CDR3 sequence is 13 residues long. CDR3: CSAGRQGGQPQHF. Here the CDR3 DNA reads TGCAGTGCTGGAAGACAGGGAGGTCAGCCCCAGCATTTT.

This sequence joins TRBV29-1 and TRBJ1-1; a weak D match, TRBD1 (6 bases). Germline lookup yields CDR1 SQVTM and CDR2 ANQGSEA. The CDR3 consists of 11 residues. The CDR3 loop is CTRSQGPGAFF. CDR3 in DNA: TGCACCCGGTCTCAGGGGCCAGGAGCTTTCTTT.

V usage is TRBV7-9 and J usage is TRBJ2-1; D is uncertain. The germline V gene has CDR1 SEHNR and CDR2 FQNEAQ (reference sequence). V gave up 5 bases and J gave up 6 bases, with 17 bases separating them. The CDR3 totals 15 residues. The CDR3 sequence: CASSTPRRGRNEQFF. CDR3 nucleotide sequence: TGTGCCAGCAGCACTCCTAGGCGAGGCCGCAATGAGCAGTTCTTC.

The V and J genes are TRBV7-9 and TRBJ1-5; D gene unclear. The length of the CDR3 is 14 residues. The germline CDR1 and CDR2 sequences are SEHNR and FQNEAQ (reference sequence). Trimming left V 5 bases short and J 5 bases short, with 13 bases between. CDR3 sequence: CASSPLGGDQPQHF. CDR3 bases: TGTGCCAGCAGCCCCCTGGGTGGAGATCAGCCCCAGCATTTT.

The CDR3 nucleotides read TGTGCCAGCAGCCGCCGTGGTAGCGGGGCTACAGATACGCAGTATTTT. Translation gives CASSRRGSGATDTQYF. The chain recombines TRBV7-8 with TRBJ2-3, with 8 bases aligning to TRBD2. The trim removed 5 bases at V and 3 bases at J, leaving 10 bases unmatched. Germline-derived CDR1 and CDR2 are SGHVS and FQNEAQ. This CDR3 has 16 residues.

CDR3 DNA sequence: TGTGCCACCAGTGATTCGGGACAGCAAGAGACCCAGTACTTC. Protein sequence: CATSDSGQQETQYF. V usage is TRBV24-1 and J usage is TRBJ2-5; 7 bases line up with TRBD1. The CDR3 sequence is 14 residues long. J gave up 2 bases and V 2 bases, and 1 base lay outside the gene matches. CDR1 is KGHDR and CDR2 is SFDVKD in the germline V gene.